The 17 T cell receptor beta chains below were found in one sample sequenced in a study of control samples from healthy donors and cancer patients. The repertoire was sequenced with immunoSEQ multiplex PCR; TCRdb's copy has only in-frame clones and lacks some. The sample has 40,000 to 50,000 clones; around 70% are singletons. The sequenced sample was formalin-fixed, paraffin-embedded tissue. These receptors originate from a male donor with melanoma.

The V gene is TRBV6-2 or TRBV6-3, the J gene TRBJ2-7, with D possibly being TRBD2 (6 bases). The CDR3 is made up of 14 amino acids. Trimming shortened V by 10 bases and J by 12 bases, and 28 bases separated the two germline ends. CDR1 MNHEY and CDR2 SVGEGT come from the germline V gene. CDR3 in amino acids: CATTPHGGTPLLYF. DNA for the CDR3: TGTGCCACCACCCCTCACGGCGGGACCCCCTTGCTGTACTTC.

The J gene is TRBJ2-7, the V gene TRBV9, with D possibly TRBD1 on 5 matching bases. This CDR3 comprises 15 residues. Trimming removed 2 bases from V and 2 bases from J, with 14 bases in between. Germline V gives CDR1 SGDLS, CDR2 YYNGEE. This CDR3 is CASSVDSASTYEQYF. The CDR3 region has the DNA TGTGCCAGCAGCGTCGACAGCGCCTCCACCTACGAGCAGTACTTC.

The chain recombines TRBV19 with TRBJ2-5, with D possibly matching TRBD2 (5 bases). The CDR3 extends over 15 amino acids. V was cut by 7 bases and J by 4 bases, with 19 bases left in between. Per the germline V gene, CDR1 is LNHDA and CDR2 is SQIVND (reference sequence). The CDR3 nucleotides read TGTGCCAGTAAGTCCGGGATGTCCCCAAGAGAGACCCAGTACTTC. It codes for CASKSGMSPRETQYF.

CDR3 sequence: CASSQGYWTTAYEQYF. In nucleotides, the CDR3 is TGTGCCAGCAGCCAAGGTTACTGGACGACAGCCTACGAGCAGTACTTC. V is TRBV3-1 (or the pseudogene TRBV3-2) and J is TRBJ2-7, with D tentatively TRBD1 (5 bases). Germline V gene data show CDR1 as LGHDT and CDR2 as YNNKEL (reference sequence). Deletions cut 1 base from V and 2 bases from J, with 15 bases between. This CDR3 is 16 amino acids long.

J is TRBJ2-7 and V is TRBV3-1 (or the pseudogene TRBV3-2); 14 bases agree with TRBD2. The length of the CDR3 is 17 residues. The germline V gene has CDR1 LGHDT and CDR2 YNNKEL (reference sequence). Trimming cost V 1 base and J 4 bases; bases outside gene matches: 6. The CDR3 DNA follows: TGTGCCAGCAGCCAAGTGGGACTAGCGGGAGCGGCTTACGAGCAGTACTTC. Protein: CASSQVGLAGAAYEQYF.

The chain joins TRBV14 to TRBJ2-7; no firm D call. Germline V gene lookup returns CDR1 SGHDN and CDR2 FVKESK. This CDR3 is 12 amino acids long. Trimming pared 4 bases from V and 3 bases from J, leaving 7 bases between. The DNA of the CDR3 is TGTGCCAGCAGCCCGCAAAACTACGAGCAGTACTTC. Translating it yields CASSPQNYEQYF.

The chain has TRBV19 and TRBJ2-2; a possible D gene is TRBD1 (5 bases). Germline lookup yields CDR1 LNHDA and CDR2 SQIVND (reference sequence). Trimming cost V 5 bases and J 0 bases, with 16 bases left between them. The CDR3 extends over 17 amino acids. The CDR3 loop reads CASSPRQRLSNTGELFF. The CDR3, as DNA: TGTGCCAGTAGTCCCCGACAGCGACTCTCGAACACCGGGGAGCTGTTTTTT.

This clone was found once. The genes are TRBV6-5 and TRBJ2-5, with D maybe TRBD2 (6 bases). Germline V lookup: CDR1 MNHEY, CDR2 SVGAGI. Trimming left V 6 bases short and J 4 bases short, with 18 bases between. CDR3 length equals 15 residues. CDR3 in amino acids: CASSPGRDRGETQYF. In nucleotides, the CDR3 is TGTGCCAGCAGCCCCGGGCGGGATCGGGGAGAGACCCAGTACTTC.

The chain uses TRBV19 and TRBJ2-6; 7 bases match TRBD1. Germline lookup yields CDR1 LNHDA and CDR2 SQIVND (reference sequence). CDR3 size: 18 residues. Trimming took 7 bases from V and 0 from J; bases not matched to a gene: 12. CDR3 in amino acids: CASTDGRDSFSGANVLTF. The CDR3 DNA is TGTGCCAGTACCGACGGCCGGGACAGTTTCTCTGGGGCCAACGTCCTGACTTTC.

This clone has a count of ten or more. V and J are TRBV7-8 and TRBJ1-2; TRBD1 might be the D (6 bases). V shed 7 bases and J shed 7 bases, with 19 bases lying between them. There are 14 residues in the CDR3. CDR1 and CDR2 (germline): SGHVS, FQNEAQ. Written as DNA, the CDR3 is TGTGCCAGCACTCTAGGGGGGGGGTCCCCTGGCTACACCTTC. This translates into CASTLGGGSPGYTF.

The chain has TRBV18 and TRBJ2-5, with 11 bases identical to TRBD2. The CDR3 sequence is 18 residues long. Germline CDR1 is KGHSH and CDR2 is LQKENI. V lost 5 bases and J lost 3; bases outside the gene matches: 14. The CDR3 protein is CASSKTGLGLAEKETQYF. The CDR3 DNA reads TGTGCCAGCTCAAAGACAGGGTTGGGACTAGCGGAGAAAGAGACCCAGTACTTC.

The V gene is TRBV5-1, the J gene TRBJ1-1; no reliable D call. The CDR3 consists of 13 residues. With 6 bases removed from V and 3 bases from J, the gap between germline ends came to 12 bases. Germline CDR1 is SGHRS and CDR2 is YFSETQ. Written as DNA, the CDR3 is TGCGCCAGCACGTGGGCTCGCGACACTGAAGCTTTCTTT. It yields the protein CASTWARDTEAFF.

This clone occurred once. The chain is built from TRBV10-3 and TRBJ2-7; TRBD1 matches at 7 bases. Germline V gene lookup returns CDR1 ENHRY and CDR2 SYGVKD. Germline trimming cut 5 bases from V and 5 bases from J; bases unmatched to any gene: 12. This CDR3 is 15 amino acids long. The CDR3 region has the DNA TGTGCCATCAGTTCTCAACAGGGGAATGTCGACGAGCAGTACTTC. Amino acid sequence: CAISSQQGNVDEQYF.

This chain uses TRBV9 with TRBJ1-2, with TRBD1 matching over 9 bases. With 0 bases clipped from V and 8 bases from J, the junction kept 8 bases outside the gene matches. The CDR3 sequence is 15 residues long. Germline lookup yields CDR1 SGDLS and CDR2 YYNGEE. The CDR3 here is CASSVDGTGNFGYTF. The CDR3 DNA is TGTGCCAGCAGCGTAGACGGGACAGGGAACTTCGGCTACACCTTC.

J is TRBJ2-2 and V is TRBV28, with 8 bases fitting TRBD2. This CDR3 comprises 13 residues. J lost 1 base, V lost 9 bases, and 1 base had no gene match. Germline V CDR1 and CDR2: MDHEN, SYDVKM. CDR3 in amino acids: CASTSGNTGELFF. The CDR3 DNA is TGTGCCAGTACTAGCGGGAACACCGGGGAGCTGTTTTTT.

The genes are TRBV27 and TRBJ1-6; D not certain. Germline values: CDR1 MNHEY, CDR2 SMNVEV (reference sequence). The CDR3 contains 13 residues. The germline V and J ends were trimmed by 5 bases and 10 bases, with 12 bases remaining between them. As DNA, the CDR3 is TGTGCCAGCAGTGGTTCTATCGTCTCACCCCTCCACTTT. Residues: CASSGSIVSPLHF.

This rearrangement joins TRBV18 to TRBJ2-1; 11 bases fit TRBD2. V lost 3 bases to trimming and J lost 7 bases; unmatched junction nucleotides: 5. The CDR3 runs to 15 residues. Germline V gene lookup returns CDR1 KGHSH and CDR2 LQKENI. Here the CDR3 DNA reads TGTGCCAGCTCACCTCTAGGACTAGCGGGTAATGAGCAGTTCTTC. Amino acid sequence: CASSPLGLAGNEQFF.